The rows below give T cell receptor beta chains drawn from one sample of a study of blood T cell repertoires in COVID-19. Using immunoSEQ multiplex PCR, the repertoire was profiled, and TCRdb retains in-frame clones only, with some absent. In the table there are some 270,000 clones, around 89% of which are singletons. Sample: peripheral blood. These receptors all come from a man aged 25-40 years with acute or convalescent COVID-19. The CDR3 runs from the conserved cysteine through the conserved F or W. Each record gives: J gene, clone size, D gene, V gene, CDR3 protein, CDR3 DNA. D genes are given only for firm matches. A clone size is listed for some rows: how often the clone was seen (once, few, many), or a class if it is expanded.

TRBJ2-2	NA	TRBD2	TRBV16	CASSQTRLRGRAGKTGELFF	TGTGCCAGCAGCCAAACTCGGCTTCGGGGGAGGGCCGGAAAAACCGGGGAGCTGTTTTTT
TRBJ2-3	NA	TRBD1	TRBV29-1	CSQDRVNPHDTQYF	TGCAGCCAGGACAGGGTCAACCCTCACGATACGCAGTATTTT
TRBJ1-2	NA	TRBD1	TRBV5-1	CASSRGQGNYGYTF	TGCGCCAGCAGCAGGGGACAGGGAAACTATGGCTACACCTTC
TRBJ1-2	medium-sized	NA	TRBV25-1	CASTGPRVLYGYTF	TGTGCCAGCACCGGGCCCAGGGTACTTTATGGCTACACCTTC
TRBJ2-7	NA	NA	TRBV14	CASSQGGVNEQYF	TGTGCCAGCAGCCAAGGGGGCGTAAACGAGCAGTACTTC
TRBJ1-6	once	NA	TRBV19	CASSSSRSSYNSPLHF	TGTGCCAGTAGTAGCTCCAGAAGCTCCTATAATTCACCCCTCCACTTT
TRBJ2-5	NA	TRBD1	TRBV15	CATNPRGRETQYF	TGTGCCACCAACCCCAGGGGGCGGGAGACCCAGTACTTC
TRBJ2-5	NA	NA	TRBV5-1	CASSLVGGMGETQYF	TGCGCCAGCAGCTTGGTAGGAGGGATGGGAGAGACCCAGTACTTC
TRBJ2-7	NA	NA	TRBV5-1	CASSFSQGSPFREYEQYF	TGCGCCAGCAGCTTTTCTCAGGGATCGCCTTTCCGCGAGTACGAGCAGTACTTC
TRBJ2-7	NA	TRBD1	TRBV6-5	CASGQGPFYEQYF	TGTGCCAGCGGACAGGGTCCTTTCTACGAGCAGTACTTC
TRBJ1-6	few	NA	TRBV7-3	CASSLTGQYNSPLHF	TGTGCCAGCAGCTTAACGGGACAATATAATTCACCCCTCCACTTT
TRBJ2-1	NA	TRBD2	TRBV19	CASAKGGAGVNEQFF	TGTGCCAGTGCAAAGGGTGGGGCGGGGGTCAATGAGCAGTTCTTC
TRBJ1-5	NA	NA	TRBV7-2	CASSLVPGEQPQHF	TGTGCCAGCAGCTTAGTTCCGGGGGAACAGCCCCAGCATTTT
TRBJ1-2	NA	TRBD1	TRBV24-1	CATSAGGSGGYTF	TGTGCCACCAGTGCAGGGGGCTCGGGTGGCTACACCTTC
TRBJ1-1	NA	NA	TRBV4-1	CASSQRESTGGTEAFF	TGCGCCAGCAGCCAAAGGGAGAGCACGGGGGGCACTGAAGCTTTCTTT
TRBJ2-5	NA	NA	TRBV11-2	CASSLMRETQYF	TGTGCCAGCAGCTTAATGCGAGAGACCCAGTACTTC
TRBJ2-7	NA	NA	TRBV19	CASSAGTSGQYF	TGTGCCAGTAGTGCGGGGACCTCGGGGCAGTACTTC
TRBJ1-6	NA	NA	TRBV5-1	CASSLEQGYSPLHF	TGCGCCAGCAGCTTGGAACAGGGTTATTCACCCCTCCACTTT